A single sample is the source of the 22 T cell receptor beta chains below, sequenced in a study of beta chain features in type 1 diabetes. Overall study findings and caveats: When Type 1 diabetes patients were examined, their TCRB CDR3s proved moderately but significantly shorter in all four CD4+ subsets.

The investigators reverse transcribed all of the isolated RNA, so they sequenced expressed TCRB transcripts. Clones were read by immunoSEQ multiplex PCR, and TCRdb kept only the in-frame ones, dropping some. The top ten clones hold roughly 0.017% of a sample with roughly 260,000 clones, about 11% of them seen once. Their antigens are not known. Sequencing input: naive CD4+ T cells from blood. The receptors come from a man under 40 with type 1 diabetes.

In this sample, this clone turned up a few times. The chain employs TRBV5-1 and TRBJ2-5; D may be TRBD2 (6 bases). The germline gives CDR1 SGHRS, CDR2 YFSETQ. The CDR3 spans 15 residues. V lost 3 bases and J 4 bases, leaving 16 bases between the germline ends. Here the CDR3 DNA reads TGCGCCAGCAGCTCCCCCCAGGGTAGCGGAGAGACCCAGTACTTC. Translation: CASSSPQGSGETQYF.

The chain is built from TRBV19 and TRBJ2-7; unclear D gene. CDR3 length: 13 residues. V was trimmed by 2 bases and J by 3 bases, leaving 8 bases between them. Germline CDR1 and CDR2: LNHDA and SQIVND (reference sequence). This CDR3 is CASSISPSYEQYF. The DNA of the CDR3 is TGTGCCAGTAGTATATCGCCTAGCTACGAGCAGTACTTC.

The chain couples TRBV18 to TRBJ1-1, with D unclear. CDR1 and CDR2 (germline): KGHSH, LQKENI. The CDR3 covers 13 residues. V gave up 2 bases and J gave up 2 bases, with 6 bases separating them. The CDR3 coding sequence is TGTGCCAGCTCACCAAATCTTAACACTGAAGCTTTCTTT. Its protein is CASSPNLNTEAFF. The whole variable domain, filled in from reference TRBV18 and TRBJ1-1, reads NAGVMQNPRHLVRRRGQEARLRCSPMKGHSHVYWYRQLPEEGLKFMVYLQKENIIDESGMPKERFSAEFPKEGPSILRIQQVVRGDSAAYFCASSPNLNTEAFFGQGTRLTVV.

This clone has just a few counts. The rearrangement joins TRBV5-4 to TRBJ1-6, with 8 nucleotides matching TRBD1. Trimming cost V 5 bases and J 8 bases; bases outside gene matches: 6. The CDR3 has 14 residues. CDR1 and CDR2 (germline): SGHNT, YYREEE (reference sequence). The CDR3: CASRLPDRDSPLHF. The CDR3 DNA is TGTGCCAGCAGGCTCCCGGACAGGGATTCACCCCTCCACTTT.

In its sample, this clone was seen a few times. This chain links TRBV5-1 with TRBJ2-7, with 7 positions matching TRBD2. V was pared by 4 bases and J by 1 base, with 8 bases of the junction left unmatched. The germline gives CDR1 SGHRS, CDR2 YFSETQ. This CDR3 region has 15 residues. The DNA of the CDR3 is TGCGCCAGCAGCCCGGGGAGGGATTGGTCCTACGAGCAGTACTTC. This gives the protein CASSPGRDWSYEQYF.

In its sample, this clone was seen a few times. The V and J genes are TRBV29-1 and TRBJ1-5; weak D call: TRBD1 (6 bases). From germline, CDR1 is SQVTM and CDR2 ANQGSEA. Between the trimmed V and J ends, which lost 8 bases and 8 bases, there was a span of 16 bases. The CDR3 contains 12 residues. CDR3 in DNA: TGCAGCACAAATCAGGGGATGGAGCCCCAGCATTTT. Its protein product is CSTNQGMEPQHF. The whole variable domain, remainder taken from reference TRBV29-1 and TRBJ1-5, is SAVISQKPSRDICQRGTSLTIQCQVDSQVTMMFWYRQQPGQSLTLIATANQGSEATYESGFVIDKFPISRPNLTFSTLTVSNMSPEDSSIYLCSTNQGMEPQHFGDGTRLSIL.

The chain recombines TRBV5-1 with TRBJ2-3; a weak D match, TRBD2 (6 bases). CDR1 is SGHRS and CDR2 is YFSETQ in the germline V gene. CDR3 length equals 14 residues. Between the trimmed V and J ends, which lost 10 bases and 0 bases, there was a span of 15 bases. CDR3 loop: CAARLVPSTDTQYF. CDR3 nucleotide sequence: TGCGCCGCCAGACTAGTTCCTAGCACAGATACGCAGTATTTT.

This clone appeared a few times. Other DNA sequences in the sample encode the same CDR3. The chain joins TRBV18 to TRBJ2-3, with 9 bases fitting TRBD2. The CDR3 loop spans 13 amino acids. V gave up 2 bases and J gave up 6 bases; unmatched junction bases: 0. Germline-derived CDR1 and CDR2 are KGHSH and LQKENI. In nucleotides, the CDR3 is TGTGCCAGCTCACCAGGGACTAGCGATACGCAGTATTTT. Translation: CASSPGTSDTQYF.

In this sample, this clone turned up a few times. The chain links TRBV12-5 to TRBJ1-1; D is unresolved. V gave up 7 bases and J gave up 1 base, with 13 bases separating them. Germline CDR1 LGHNT, CDR2 FRNRAP. The length of the CDR3 is 14 residues. The CDR3 is CASAVNRGNTEAFF. The CDR3 DNA sequence: TGTGCTAGTGCAGTGAACCGGGGGAACACTGAAGCTTTCTTT.

There are a few counts of this clone. The V gene is TRBV9, the J gene TRBJ2-2; no clear D gene. CDR1 is SGDLS and CDR2 is YYNGEE in the germline V gene. The CDR3 extends over 14 amino acids. Trimming cost V 3 bases and J 1 base, with 7 bases left between them. CDR3 bases: TGTGCCAGCAGCGGCAGACAGAACACCGGGGAGCTGTTTTTT. This sequence encodes CASSGRQNTGELFF.

This clone was seen more than once but under ten times. The chain uses TRBV15 and TRBJ2-7, with D maybe TRBD1 (6 bases). V shed 0 bases and J shed 4 bases, with 16 bases lying between them. Germline V gene lookup returns CDR1 LNHNV and CDR2 YYDKDF (reference sequence). CDR3 size: 16 residues. This chain's CDR3 is CATSRDLHRVGYEQYF. The DNA of the CDR3 is TGTGCCACCAGCAGAGACCTCCACAGGGTAGGTTACGAGCAGTACTTC.

This clone was found a few times. The chain joins TRBV5-4 to TRBJ2-7; the D gene is possibly TRBD2 (6 bases). Germline V CDR1 and CDR2: SGHNT, YYREEE (reference sequence). V was clipped by 0 bases and J by 2 bases, with 9 bases between them. The CDR3 contains 14 residues. The CDR3 is CASSLGGATYEQYF. The CDR3 DNA is TGTGCCAGCAGCTTGGGCGGGGCGACCTACGAGCAGTACTTC. Complete variable domain (other parts from reference TRBV5-4 and TRBJ2-7): ETGVTQSPTHLIKTRGQQVTLRCSSQSGHNTVSWYQQALGQGPQFIFQYYREEENGRGNFPPRFSGLQFPNYSSELNVNALELDDSALYLCASSLGGATYEQYFGPGTRLTVT.

The chain recombines TRBV15 with TRBJ1-5; no definite D call. The CDR3 covers 17 residues. Germline assignment: CDR1 LNHNV and CDR2 YYDKDF (reference sequence). V shed 2 bases and J shed 2 bases, with 16 bases lying between them. The CDR3 here is CATSRSLLGSGNQPQHF. The CDR3 DNA follows: TGTGCCACCAGCAGATCTTTACTGGGCTCAGGCAATCAGCCCCAGCATTTT. Combining the CDR3 with reference TRBV15 and TRBJ1-5 gives the whole variable domain DAMVIQNPRYQVTQFGKPVTLSCSQTLNHNVMYWYQQKSSQAPKLLFHYYDKDFNNEADTPDNFQSRRPNTSFCFLDIRSPGLGDTAMYLCATSRSLLGSGNQPQHFGDGTRLSIL.

The chain carries TRBV7-2 and TRBJ2-5; 10 bases are a match to TRBD2. The CDR3 sequence is 16 residues long. V shed 1 base and J 4 bases; nucleotides not matched to a gene: 6. CDR1 is SGHTA and CDR2 is FQGNSA in the germline V gene. Written as DNA, the CDR3 is TGTGCCAGCAGCTTAGGGACTAGCGGACCGGTAGAGACCCAGTACTTC. Its translation: CASSLGTSGPVETQYF. Variable domain in full (rest from reference TRBV7-2 and TRBJ2-5): GAGVSQSPSNKVTEKGKDVELRCDPISGHTALYWYRQSLGQGLEFLIYFQGNSAPDKSGLPSDRFSAERTGGSVSTLTIQRTQQEDSAVYLCASSLGTSGPVETQYFGPGTRLLVL.

The V gene is TRBV9, the J gene TRBJ2-7; 8 bases are shared with TRBD2. Germline CDR1 and CDR2: SGDLS and YYNGEE. The junction had 7 bases not matched to a gene; V was cut back by 0 bases and J by 2 bases. The CDR3 totals 16 residues. In DNA, the CDR3 is TGTGCCAGCAGCGTAGAGCCCAGCGGGGGCCCCTACGAGCAGTACTTC. Its translation is CASSVEPSGGPYEQYF.

A single count supports this clone. J is TRBJ2-7 and V is TRBV18, with a weak D call TRBD2 (7 bases). Trimming removed 0 bases from V and 6 bases from J, with 18 bases in between. The CDR3 has 16 amino acids. CDR1 KGHSH and CDR2 LQKENI come from the germline V gene. DNA for the CDR3: TGTGCCAGCTCACCACCTTCGGGGGGCCCTGCGGCCGAGCAGTACTTC. This codes for CASSPPSGGPAAEQYF.

The chain combines TRBV25-1 with TRBJ2-5; 8 nucleotides match TRBD2. Gene TRBJ2-7 matches the end of the DNA better, so the J call may be wrong. CDR1 is MGHDK, CDR2 SYGVNS, per germline. The CDR3 is made up of 15 amino acids. CDR3 protein: CASSEPMSSGYEQYF. DNA for the CDR3: TGTGCCAGCAGTGAGCCTATGTCTAGCGGGTACGAGCAGTACTTC.

This clone occurred a few times. As DNA, the CDR3 is TGCAGCGTGACGGGGGGTCGGACTGAAGCTTTCTTT. Its protein product is CSVTGGRTEAFF. The V call is TRBV29-1, the J call TRBJ1-1; possible D gene TRBD1, 5 bases. Germline lookup yields CDR1 SQVTM and CDR2 ANQGSEA. Trimming pared 6 bases from V and 5 bases from J, leaving 13 bases between. This CDR3 spans 12 amino acids.

This clone was seen a few times. The chain uses TRBV2 and TRBJ1-4; no clear D gene. The V end was cut by 2 bases, the J end by 3 bases, with 7 bases between. The length of the CDR3 is 14 residues. The V gene's germline CDR1 is SNHLY and CDR2 FYNNEI. The CDR3 spells CASSEQASNEKLFF. For the CDR3, the DNA is TGTGCCAGCAGTGAACAGGCTTCTAATGAAAAACTGTTTTTT. Looking up the rest from reference TRBV2 and TRBJ1-4 gives the full variable domain: EPEVTQTPSHQVTQMGQEVILRCVPISNHLYFYWYRQILGQKVEFLVSFYNNEISEKSEIFDDQFSVERPDGSNFTLKIRSTKLEDSAMYFCASSEQASNEKLFFGSGTQLSVL.

The rearrangement uses TRBV9 and TRBJ2-2; no definite D call. Germline V gene sequence: CDR1 SGDLS, CDR2 YYNGEE. Trimming removed 0 bases at V and 5 bases at J, with 5 bases between. CDR3 length: 13 residues. The CDR3 bases are TGTGCCAGCAGCGTAGTATTAACCGGGGAGCTGTTTTTT. Protein: CASSVVLTGELFF. Drawing the rest from reference TRBV9 and TRBJ2-2, the complete variable domain is DSGVTQTPKHLITATGQRVTLRCSPRSGDLSVYWYQQSLDQGLQFLIQYYNGEERAKGNILERFSAQQFPDLHSELNLSSLELGDSALYFCASSVVLTGELFFGEGSRLTVL.

This clone has a handful of counts. The J gene is TRBJ1-2, the V gene TRBV28, with 9 positions matching TRBD1. CDR1 and CDR2 from the germline V gene are MDHEN and SYDVKM. This CDR3 contains 13 residues. V gave up 6 bases and J gave up 7 bases; unmatched junction bases: 6. Here the CDR3 DNA reads TGTGCCAGCAGCCCCGGGACAGGGCCTGGCTACACCTTC. Translated: CASSPGTGPGYTF.

The chain recombines TRBV4-1 with TRBJ2-4, with 15 bases fitting TRBD2. Germline CDR1 reads MGHRA; CDR2 reads YSYEKL. The ends lost 6 bases at V and 1 base at J; junction bases unmatched: 7. This CDR3 comprises 18 residues. CDR3 coding DNA: TGCGCCAGCAGTTTTGGACTAGCGGGGGGGCCGGCCAAAAACATTCAGTACTTC. It is translated as CASSFGLAGGPAKNIQYF.